This T cell receptor beta chain was obtained from a study of PD-1 blockade in classical Hodgkin lymphoma. For the study at large: On a schedule of every 2 weeks, patients received nivolumab 3 mg/kg intravenously. Regarding the study as a whole: Lower baseline TCR diversity was reported for newly diagnosed patients than for healthy donors.

Repertoires were generated with immunoSEQ multiplex PCR, while TCRdb's copy carries only in-frame clones and drops some. Of about 90,000 clones in the sample, 83% are singletons; the top ten hold about 17%. Noted time point: cycle 4 day 1 (C4D1), after more than 5 weeks of nivolumab. Each patient relapsed following autologous stem cell transplantation, and prior brentuximab vedotin exposure differed. Complete response, partial response or progressive disease was recorded as best response. Germline values: CDR1 LNHDA, CDR2 SQIVND (reference sequence). The V segment lost 5 bases and the J segment 5 bases; nucleotides outside the gene matches: 4. The CDR3 spans 13 residues. Notes on this clone: Antigen specificity is unknown.

This receptor was taken from a human donor with classical Hodgkin lymphoma. Source: peripheral blood mononuclear cells (PBMCs), taken before the fourth cycle of nivolumab. The J gene is TRBJ1-1, the V gene TRBV19; 8 bases align to TRBD1. The CDR3 DNA follows: TGTGCCAGTAGTCTTACAGGGGGAACTGAAGCTTTCTTT. This translates into CASSLTGGTEAFF.